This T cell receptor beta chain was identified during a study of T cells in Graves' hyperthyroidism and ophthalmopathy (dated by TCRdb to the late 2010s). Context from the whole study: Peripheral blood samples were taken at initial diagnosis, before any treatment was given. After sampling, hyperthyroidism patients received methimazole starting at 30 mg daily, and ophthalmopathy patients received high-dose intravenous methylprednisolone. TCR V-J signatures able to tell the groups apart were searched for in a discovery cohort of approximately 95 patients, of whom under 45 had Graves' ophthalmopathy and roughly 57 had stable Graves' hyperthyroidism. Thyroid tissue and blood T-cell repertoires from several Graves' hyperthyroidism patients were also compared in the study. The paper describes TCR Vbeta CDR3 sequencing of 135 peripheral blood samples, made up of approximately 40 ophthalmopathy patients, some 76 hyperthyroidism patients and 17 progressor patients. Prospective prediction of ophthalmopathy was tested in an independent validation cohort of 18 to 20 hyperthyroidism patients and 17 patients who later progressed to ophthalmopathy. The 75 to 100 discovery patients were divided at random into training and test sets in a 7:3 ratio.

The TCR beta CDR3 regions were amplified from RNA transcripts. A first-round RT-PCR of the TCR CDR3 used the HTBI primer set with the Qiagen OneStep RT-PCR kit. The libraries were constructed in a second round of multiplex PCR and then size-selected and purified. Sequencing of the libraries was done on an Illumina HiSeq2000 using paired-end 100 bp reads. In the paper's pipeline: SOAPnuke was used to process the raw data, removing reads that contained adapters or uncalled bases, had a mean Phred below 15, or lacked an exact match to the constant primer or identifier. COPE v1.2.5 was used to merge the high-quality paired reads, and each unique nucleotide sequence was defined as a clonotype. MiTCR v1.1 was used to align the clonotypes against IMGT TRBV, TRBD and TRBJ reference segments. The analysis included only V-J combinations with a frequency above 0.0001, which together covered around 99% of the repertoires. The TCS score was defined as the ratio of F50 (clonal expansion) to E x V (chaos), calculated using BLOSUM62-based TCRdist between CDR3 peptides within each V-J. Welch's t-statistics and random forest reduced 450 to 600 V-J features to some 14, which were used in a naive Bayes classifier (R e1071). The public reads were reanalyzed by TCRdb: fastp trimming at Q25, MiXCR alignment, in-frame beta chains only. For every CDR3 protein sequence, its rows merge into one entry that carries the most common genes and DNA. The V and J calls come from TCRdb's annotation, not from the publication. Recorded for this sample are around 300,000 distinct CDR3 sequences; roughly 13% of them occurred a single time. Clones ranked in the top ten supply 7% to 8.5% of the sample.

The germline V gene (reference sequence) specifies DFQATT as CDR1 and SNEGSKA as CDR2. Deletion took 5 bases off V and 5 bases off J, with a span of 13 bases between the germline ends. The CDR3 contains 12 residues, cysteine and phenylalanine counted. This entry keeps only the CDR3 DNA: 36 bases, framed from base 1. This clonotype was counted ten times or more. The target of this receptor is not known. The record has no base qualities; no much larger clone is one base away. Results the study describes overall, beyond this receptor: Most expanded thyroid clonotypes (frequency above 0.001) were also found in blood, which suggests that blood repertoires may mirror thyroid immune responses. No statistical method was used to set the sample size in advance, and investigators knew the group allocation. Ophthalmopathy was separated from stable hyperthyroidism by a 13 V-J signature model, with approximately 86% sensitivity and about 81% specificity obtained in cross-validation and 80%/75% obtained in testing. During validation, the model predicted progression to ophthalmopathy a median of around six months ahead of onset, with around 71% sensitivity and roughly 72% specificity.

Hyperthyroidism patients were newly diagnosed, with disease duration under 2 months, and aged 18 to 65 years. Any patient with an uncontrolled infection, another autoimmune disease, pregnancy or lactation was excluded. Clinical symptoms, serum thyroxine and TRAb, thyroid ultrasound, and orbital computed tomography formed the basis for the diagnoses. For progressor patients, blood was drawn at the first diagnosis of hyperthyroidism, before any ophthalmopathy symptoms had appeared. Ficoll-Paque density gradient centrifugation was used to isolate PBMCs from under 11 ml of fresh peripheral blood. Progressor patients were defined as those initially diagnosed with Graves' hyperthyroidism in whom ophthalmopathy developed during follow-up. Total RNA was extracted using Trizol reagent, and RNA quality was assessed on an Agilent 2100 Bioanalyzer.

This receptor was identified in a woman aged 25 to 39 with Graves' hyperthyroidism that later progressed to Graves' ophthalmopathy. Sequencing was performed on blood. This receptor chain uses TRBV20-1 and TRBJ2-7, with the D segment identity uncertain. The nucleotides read TGCAGTGCTCCGGGTAGGTCGGACGAGCAGTACTTC. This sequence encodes CSAPGRSDEQYF.